The 32 T cell receptor beta chains presented below share a single source sample, sequenced in a study of technical replicates of blood from several donors. Repertoires were generated with immunoSEQ multiplex PCR, while TCRdb's copy carries only in-frame clones and drops some. The table lists about 54,000 clones, 94% of them singletons. The sequencing input was T cells isolated from PBMCs. All receptors derive from a human donor in good health.

The chain uses TRBV7-9 and TRBJ2-7; D is ambiguous. Germline CDR1 is SEHNR and CDR2 is FQNEAQ (reference sequence). The CDR3 extends over 11 amino acids. The V and J ends lost 4 bases and 5 bases respectively, with 6 bases between them. The CDR3 bases are TGTGCCAGCAGCTCATCAGACGAGCAGTACTTC. This encodes CASSSSDEQYF.

The CDR3 DNA reads as TGTGCCAGCAGCGTAGCCGAGGGCTCCTCAGATACGCAGTATTTT. Its protein product is CASSVAEGSSDTQYF. This chain connects TRBV9 to TRBJ2-3; maybe TRBD2 (5 bases). CDR3 length: 15 residues. Germline-derived CDR1 and CDR2 are SGDLS and YYNGEE. Trimming took 0 bases from V and 4 from J, leaving 12 bases between them.

The chain carries TRBV9 and TRBJ2-7; D might be TRBD1 (6 bases). The CDR3 covers 15 residues. Germline V gene lookup returns CDR1 SGDLS and CDR2 YYNGEE. V lost 0 bases, J lost 5 bases, and 15 bases lay in between. The CDR3, as DNA: TGTGCCAGCAGCGTAGGTGGCAGGGGCTTCGACGAGCAGTACTTC. Translation: CASSVGGRGFDEQYF.

The chain combines TRBV15 with TRBJ2-3; TRBD2 aligns across 16 bases. V shed 5 bases, J shed 3 bases, and the junction held 11 bases outside the gene matches. The CDR3 consists of 19 residues. Looked up from germline, CDR1 is LNHNV and CDR2 is YYDKDF (reference sequence). CDR3 loop: CATSGGLAGGMGYTDTQYF. DNA of the CDR3: TGTGCCACCAGCGGGGGACTAGCGGGAGGGATGGGTTATACAGATACGCAGTATTTT.

This chain connects TRBV10-2 to TRBJ1-6; 7 bases line up with TRBD1. CDR3 length: 12 amino acids. From germline, CDR1 is WSHSY and CDR2 SAAADI. Trimming took 9 bases from V and 6 from J; bases not matched to a gene: 2. The CDR3 is CARGQFNSPLHF. The CDR3 coding sequence is TGCGCCAGGGGACAGTTTAATTCACCCCTCCACTTT.

V gene TRBV28 combines with J gene TRBJ2-7, with TRBD2 identical over 7 bases. This CDR3 is built from 15 residues. From germline, CDR1 is MDHEN and CDR2 SYDVKM. Losses at the gene ends were 5 bases for V and 3 bases for J; bases not matched to a gene: 10. The CDR3 reads CASSPAGRPDYEQYF. DNA for the CDR3: TGTGCCAGCAGTCCGGCCGGGAGGCCGGACTACGAGCAGTACTTC.

A single count supports this clone. The chain recombines TRBV13 with TRBJ1-2; TRBD1 agrees at 9 bases. The CDR3 consists of 15 residues. Germline CDR1 is PRHDT and CDR2 is FYEKMQ (reference sequence). V dropped 0 bases and J dropped 7; count of bases not matched to a gene: 6. The CDR3 region is CASSLGLGDRAGYTF. The CDR3 DNA follows: TGTGCCAGCAGCTTAGGCCTGGGGGACAGGGCTGGCTACACCTTC.

The rearrangement uses TRBV5-1 and TRBJ1-1; D unclear. V was clipped by 2 bases and J by 1 base, with 12 bases between them. CDR1 is SGHRS, CDR2 YFSETQ, per germline. The CDR3 is 15 residues long. DNA of the CDR3: TGCGCCAGCAGCTTATACATTCCCCCGAACACTGAAGCTTTCTTT. Translating it yields CASSLYIPPNTEAFF.

V usage is TRBV9 and J usage is TRBJ2-7, with D possibly matching TRBD2 (7 bases). The CDR3 is made up of 15 amino acids. Germline V gene lookup returns CDR1 SGDLS and CDR2 YYNGEE. V shed 0 bases and J shed 4 bases, with 14 bases lying between them. The CDR3 DNA reads as TGTGCCAGCAGCGTAGGAAGGGGGGGGGATTACGAGCAGTACTTC. Translating gives CASSVGRGGDYEQYF.

The chain couples TRBV29-1 to TRBJ2-3; 9 bases agree with TRBD2. CDR3 length: 14 amino acids. V dropped 5 bases and J dropped 4; count of bases not matched to a gene: 7. Per the germline V gene, CDR1 is SQVTM and CDR2 is ANQGSEA. DNA for the CDR3: TGCAGCGTTTCCCAAGCGGGAGGCCCAGATACGCAGTATTTT. Its protein is CSVSQAGGPDTQYF.

The count of this clone is one. The gene calls are TRBV5-4 and TRBJ2-1; 8 bases are shared with TRBD2. The CDR3 totals 17 residues. V lost 4 bases and J lost 4; bases outside the gene matches: 13. CDR1 is SGHNT, CDR2 YYREEE, per germline (reference sequence). CDR3 region: CASSVGGIAGLYNEQFF. The CDR3 nucleotides read TGTGCCAGCAGCGTCGGGGGCATAGCGGGATTATACAATGAGCAGTTCTTC. The full variable domain, rest sourced from reference TRBV5-4 and TRBJ2-1, is ETGVTQSPTHLIKTRGQQVTLRCSSQSGHNTVSWYQQALGQGPQFIFQYYREEENGRGNFPPRFSGLQFPNYSSELNVNALELDDSALYLCASSVGGIAGLYNEQFFGPGTRLTVL.

The CDR3 sequence is CASSSGDFSGTNEQFF. The CDR3 bases are TGCGCCAGCAGCTCCGGTGATTTTAGCGGGACCAATGAGCAGTTCTTC. The chain links TRBV5-1 to TRBJ2-1; 8 nucleotides match TRBD2. The CDR3 length is 16 residues. In germline, CDR1 is SGHRS, CDR2 YFSETQ. V lost 3 bases, J lost 6 bases, and 11 bases stayed unmatched.

The gene calls are TRBV5-1 and TRBJ1-4; 7 bases agree with TRBD1. This CDR3 comprises 14 residues. V dropped 4 bases and J dropped 6; count of bases not matched to a gene: 6. Germline CDR1 reads SGHRS; CDR2 reads YFSETQ. CDR3 bases: TGCGCCAGCAGCCCGAGACAGGGTGATGAAAAACTGTTTTTT. Residues: CASSPRQGDEKLFF.

This chain uses TRBV15 with TRBJ2-2; 7 bases match TRBD2. This CDR3 contains 16 residues. Trimming at V came to 0 bases and at J to 3 bases, leaving 4 bases not matched to a gene. Germline V CDR1 and CDR2: LNHNV, YYDKDF (reference sequence). The CDR3 nucleotides read TGTGCCACCAGCAGAGATTTCGGACTAGACACCGGGGAGCTGTTTTTT. Protein: CATSRDFGLDTGELFF.

V and J are TRBV11-3 and TRBJ2-3; D gene ambiguous. This CDR3 spans 15 amino acids. The V gene's germline CDR1 is SGHNT and CDR2 YENEEA. Trimming took 1 base from V and 6 from J, leaving 14 bases between them. CDR3 amino acids: CASSLGASAADTQYF. The CDR3 DNA sequence: TGTGCCAGCAGCTTAGGTGCATCCGCCGCGGATACGCAGTATTTT.

The chain couples TRBV7-8 to TRBJ2-3; 7 bases are a match to TRBD1. The CDR3 is 16 residues long. After removal of 2 bases from V and 3 bases from J, the junction contained 8 bases not matched to a gene. Germline loops: CDR1 SGHVS, CDR2 FQNEAQ. CDR3 bases: TGTGCCAGCAGCTTATACGCCGGGACAGATACAGATACGCAGTATTTT. As protein: CASSLYAGTDTDTQYF. The complete variable domain, with remaining parts taken from reference TRBV7-8 and TRBJ2-3, reads GAGVSQSPRYKVAKRGQDVALRCDPISGHVSLFWYQQALGQGPEFLTYFQNEAQLDKSGLPSDRFFAERPEGSVSTLKIQRTQQEDSAVYLCASSLYAGTDTDTQYFGPGTRLTVL.

The chain combines TRBV5-1 with TRBJ1-5; TRBD1 matches 8 bases. The CDR3 covers 15 residues. CDR1 SGHRS and CDR2 YFSETQ come from the germline V gene. J lost 4 bases, V lost 0 bases, and 3 bases had no gene match. CDR3 in DNA: TGCGCCAGCAGCTTGGACACAGGGGGGAATCAGCCCCAGCATTTT. Protein: CASSLDTGGNQPQHF.

V gene TRBV29-1 combines with J gene TRBJ2-7, with D possibly being TRBD1 (6 bases). The CDR3 has 14 residues. The germline CDR1 and CDR2 sequences are SQVTM and ANQGSEA. Trimming removed 1 base from V and 5 bases from J, with 15 bases in between. CDR3 coding DNA: TGCAGCGTTGAAGCCTACAGGGAAGGCCACGAGCAGTACTTC. Residues: CSVEAYREGHEQYF.

This sequence joins TRBV7-8 and TRBJ1-2, with D perhaps TRBD1 (5 bases). V was pared by 5 bases and J by 4 bases, with 20 bases between. CDR3 size: 16 residues. Germline CDR1 is SGHVS and CDR2 is FQNEAQ. This CDR3 reads CASSQGGRGGRYGYTF. CDR3 nucleotides: TGTGCCAGCAGCCAGGGAGGTAGAGGAGGTCGCTATGGCTACACCTTC.

The chain combines TRBV7-2 with TRBJ1-1; D is possibly TRBD1 (6 bases). CDR1 and CDR2 (germline): SGHTA, FQGNSA. V lost 5 bases and J lost 5, with 15 bases in between. The CDR3 consists of 14 residues. Written as DNA, the CDR3 is TGTGCCAGCAGCCGCACAGGGCGGGTGACTGAAGCTTTCTTT. Translation gives CASSRTGRVTEAFF.

The chain has TRBV7-9 and TRBJ2-5; unclear D gene. The germline CDR1 and CDR2 sequences are SEHNR and FQNEAQ (reference sequence). Trimming removed 3 bases from V and 5 bases from J, with 10 bases in between. This CDR3 region has 13 residues. The CDR3 region has the DNA TGTGCCAGCAGCTTGAAATCCGGGGAGACCCAGTACTTC. Protein product: CASSLKSGETQYF.

J is TRBJ2-1 and V is TRBV5-1; TRBD1 matches 10 bases. Germline V gene lookup returns CDR1 SGHRS and CDR2 YFSETQ. The CDR3 is 16 residues long. V was pared by 0 bases and J by 8 bases, with 8 bases of the junction left unmatched. CDR3 sequence (DNA): TGCGCCAGCAGCTTGGGGACAGGGGGAAAGTACCATGAGCAGTTCTTC. Protein product: CASSLGTGGKYHEQFF.

V usage is TRBV5-1 and J usage is TRBJ2-2; tentatively, D is TRBD2 (6 bases). V was trimmed by 0 bases and J by 4 bases, leaving 10 bases between them. There are 15 residues in the CDR3. Germline V gives CDR1 SGHRS, CDR2 YFSETQ. The CDR3 nucleotides are TGCGCCAGCAGCTTGGTTGGCGGGGTCACCGGGGAGCTGTTTTTT. Its translation: CASSLVGGVTGELFF.

The rearrangement joins TRBV7-2 to TRBJ2-7; a possible D gene is TRBD2 (5 bases). Trimming took off 11 bases at V and 3 bases at J, with 11 bases between the two ends. The CDR3 runs 11 residues. Germline V gives CDR1 SGHTA, CDR2 FQGNSA. CDR3 residues: CASGSDYEQYF. For the CDR3, the DNA is TGTGCCTCGGGATCAGACTACGAGCAGTACTTC.

The chain recombines TRBV29-1 with TRBJ1-2, with D maybe TRBD1 (5 bases). Germline assignment: CDR1 SQVTM and CDR2 ANQGSEA. The CDR3 sequence is 11 residues long. V lost 6 bases and J lost 5, with 10 bases in between. The CDR3 is CSVGGEYGYTF. The DNA of the CDR3 is TGCAGCGTAGGAGGGGAGTATGGCTACACCTTC.

This rearrangement joins TRBV5-1 to TRBJ1-1, with D perhaps matching TRBD1 (5 bases). Trimming removed 8 bases from V and 7 bases from J, with 12 bases in between. Per the germline V gene, CDR1 is SGHRS and CDR2 is YFSETQ. CDR3 length: 11 residues. CDR3 protein: CASRGEFEAFF. CDR3 nucleotide sequence: TGCGCCAGTCGGGGGGAATTTGAAGCTTTCTTT.

This clone appeared once. The V and J genes are TRBV10-2 and TRBJ1-2; D perhaps matches TRBD1 (6 bases). CDR1 is WSHSY, CDR2 SAAADI, per germline. The CDR3 length is 13 residues. V dropped 6 bases and J dropped 8 bases, with 16 bases sitting between them. The CDR3 loop is CASRQTGVGGYTF. Written as DNA, the CDR3 is TGCGCCAGCAGGCAGACAGGAGTCGGAGGCTACACCTTC.

The chain uses TRBV9 and TRBJ2-7; 11 bases line up with TRBD1. CDR1 and CDR2 from the germline V gene are SGDLS and YYNGEE. This CDR3 is built from 17 residues. The ends lost 4 bases at V and 2 bases at J; junction bases unmatched: 11. The CDR3 DNA follows: TGTGCCAGCAGCTCGGGGACAGGGGGTCTGGAACCCTACGAGCAGTACTTC. Translated: CASSSGTGGLEPYEQYF.

The V and J genes are TRBV10-3 and TRBJ2-1; 10 bases are shared with TRBD1. Germline-derived CDR1 and CDR2 are ENHRY and SYGVKD. Trimming removed 2 bases from V and 7 bases from J; junction bases left unmatched: 5. The CDR3 extends over 15 amino acids. CDR3 bases: TGTGCCATCAGTGAGGGGAGACAGGGGGCGAATGAGCAGTTCTTC. Protein product: CAISEGRQGANEQFF.

The CDR3 nucleotides read TGCGCCAGCTCGCGGGAGGGGCAGGCCCAAGAGACCCAGTACTTC. It encodes CASSREGQAQETQYF. The rearrangement links TRBV5-1 to TRBJ2-5; 9 positions agree with TRBD2. This CDR3 has 15 residues. Germline V gene lookup returns CDR1 SGHRS and CDR2 YFSETQ. The V gene end was trimmed by 7 bases and the J gene end by 1 base; junction bases not matched to a gene: 8.

The V gene is TRBV7-9, the J gene TRBJ2-5; 11 positions match TRBD2. V lost 5 bases to trimming and J lost 4 bases; unmatched junction nucleotides: 3. Germline assignment: CDR1 SEHNR and CDR2 FQNEAQ (reference sequence). This CDR3 is built from 14 residues. The chain's CDR3 is CASSLTSGGETQYF. In nucleotides, the CDR3 is TGTGCCAGCAGCCTTACTAGCGGGGGAGAGACCCAGTACTTC. The complete variable domain, with remaining parts taken from reference TRBV7-9 and TRBJ2-5, reads DTGVSQNPRHKITKRGQNVTFRCDPISEHNRLYWYRQTLGQGPEFLTYFQNEAQLEKSRLLSDRFSAERPKGSFSTLEIQRTEQGDSAMYLCASSLTSGGETQYFGPGTRLLVL.

The chain has TRBV7-2 and TRBJ1-2; 8 positions match TRBD1. Germline V lookup: CDR1 SGHTA, CDR2 FQGNSA. Trimming at V came to 5 bases and at J to 1 base, leaving 12 bases not matched to a gene. The length of the CDR3 is 17 residues. This chain's CDR3 is CASSDDRGTNLNYGYTF. Here the CDR3 DNA reads TGTGCCAGCAGCGATGACAGGGGTACTAACCTTAACTATGGCTACACCTTC. Full variable domain (missing parts from reference TRBV7-2 and TRBJ1-2): GAGVSQSPSNKVTEKGKDVELRCDPISGHTALYWYRQSLGQGLEFLIYFQGNSAPDKSGLPSDRFSAERTGGSVSTLTIQRTQQEDSAVYLCASSDDRGTNLNYGYTFGSGTRLTVV.